Below, one T cell receptor (beta chain) is given with its context. Its antigen is still unknown. This specimen comes from a study of response to subunit inactivated influenza vaccine. Whole-study findings and limits: Each seasonal flu vaccination may recruit only limited new T cells, authors suggested.

TCRdb re-called the RT-PCR reads with MiXCR, one entry per CDR3 protein. The top ten hold less than 9% of the sample, which has 590,000 or so distinct CDR3 sequences, 12% to 15% seen once. The sequenced sample was PBMCs from blood, obtained roughly 15 days before vaccination. This receptor was obtained from a man aged 50 to 60 who received an inactivated influenza vaccine.

CDR3 sequence reads: CASSLSLSMSETQYF. The DNA of the CDR3 is TGTGCCAGCAGTTTATCGTTAAGTATGTCGGAGACCCAGTACTTC. This chain links TRBV27 with TRBJ2-5, with D hard to call. Germline lookup yields CDR1 MNHEY and CDR2 SMNVEV (reference sequence). CDR3 size: 15 residues. V was trimmed by 0 bases and J by 5 bases, leaving 13 bases between them.